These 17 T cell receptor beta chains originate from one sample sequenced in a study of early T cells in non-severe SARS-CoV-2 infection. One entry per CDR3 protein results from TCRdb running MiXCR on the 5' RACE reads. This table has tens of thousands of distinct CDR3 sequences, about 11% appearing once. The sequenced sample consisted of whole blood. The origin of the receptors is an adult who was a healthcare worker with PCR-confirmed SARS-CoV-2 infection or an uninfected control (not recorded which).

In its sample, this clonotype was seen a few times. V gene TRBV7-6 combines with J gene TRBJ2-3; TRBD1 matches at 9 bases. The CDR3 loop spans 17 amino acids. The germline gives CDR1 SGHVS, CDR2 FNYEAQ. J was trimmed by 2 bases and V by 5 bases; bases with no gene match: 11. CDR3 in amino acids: CASSVAGTGFLTDTQYF. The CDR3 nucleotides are TGTGCCAGCAGCGTCGCCGGGACAGGGTTTCTCACAGATACGCAGTATTTT.

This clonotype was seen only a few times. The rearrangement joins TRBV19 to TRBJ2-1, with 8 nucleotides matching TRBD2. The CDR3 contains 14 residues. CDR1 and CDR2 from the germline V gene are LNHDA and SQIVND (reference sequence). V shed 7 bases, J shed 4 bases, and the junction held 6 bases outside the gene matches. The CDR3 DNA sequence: TGTGCCAGTACAAAGCGGGAGAGGTACAATGAGCAGTTCTTC. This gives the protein CASTKRERYNEQFF.

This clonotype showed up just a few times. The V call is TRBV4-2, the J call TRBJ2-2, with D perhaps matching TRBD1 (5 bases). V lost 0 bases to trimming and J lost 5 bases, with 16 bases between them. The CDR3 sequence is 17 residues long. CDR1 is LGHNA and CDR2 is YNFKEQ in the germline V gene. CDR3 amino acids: CASSQDRSREGTGELFF. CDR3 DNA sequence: TGTGCCAGCAGCCAAGATCGAAGCAGGGAAGGAACCGGGGAGCTGTTTTTT.

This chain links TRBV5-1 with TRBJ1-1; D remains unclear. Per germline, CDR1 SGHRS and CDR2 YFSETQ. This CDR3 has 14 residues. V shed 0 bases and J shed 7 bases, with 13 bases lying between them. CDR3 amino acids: CASSLGNIANEAFF. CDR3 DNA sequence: TGCGCCAGCAGCTTGGGGAACATAGCCAATGAAGCTTTCTTT.

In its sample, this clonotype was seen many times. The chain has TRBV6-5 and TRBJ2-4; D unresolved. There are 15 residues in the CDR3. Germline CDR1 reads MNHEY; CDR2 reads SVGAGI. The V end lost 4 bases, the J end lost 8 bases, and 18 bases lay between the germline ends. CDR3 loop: CASSSPSGPRDIQYF. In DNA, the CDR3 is TGTGCCAGCAGTTCCCCATCTGGGCCCCGGGACATTCAGTACTTC.

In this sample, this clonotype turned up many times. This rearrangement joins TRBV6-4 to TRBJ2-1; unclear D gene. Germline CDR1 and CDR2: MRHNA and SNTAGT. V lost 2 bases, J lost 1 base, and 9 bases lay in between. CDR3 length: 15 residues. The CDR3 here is CASSDGSTSYNEQFF. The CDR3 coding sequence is TGTGCCAGCAGTGACGGTAGTACGTCCTACAATGAGCAGTTCTTC.

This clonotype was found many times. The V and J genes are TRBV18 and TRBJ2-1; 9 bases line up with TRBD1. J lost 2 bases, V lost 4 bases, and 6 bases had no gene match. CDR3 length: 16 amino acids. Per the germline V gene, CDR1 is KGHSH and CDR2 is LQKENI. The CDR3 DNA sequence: TGTGCCAGCTCACTAGGGACAGGGCGACCCTACAATGAGCAGTTCTTC. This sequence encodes CASSLGTGRPYNEQFF.

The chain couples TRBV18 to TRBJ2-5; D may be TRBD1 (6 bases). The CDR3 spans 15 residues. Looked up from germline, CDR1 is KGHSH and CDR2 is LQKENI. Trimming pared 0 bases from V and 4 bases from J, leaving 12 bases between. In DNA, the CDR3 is TGTGCCAGCTCACCACCGGGACAACGCGTAGAGACCCAGTACTTC. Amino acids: CASSPPGQRVETQYF. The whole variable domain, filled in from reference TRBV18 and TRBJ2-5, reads NAGVMQNPRHLVRRRGQEARLRCSPMKGHSHVYWYRQLPEEGLKFMVYLQKENIIDESGMPKERFSAEFPKEGPSILRIQQVVRGDSAAYFCASSPPGQRVETQYFGPGTRLLVL.

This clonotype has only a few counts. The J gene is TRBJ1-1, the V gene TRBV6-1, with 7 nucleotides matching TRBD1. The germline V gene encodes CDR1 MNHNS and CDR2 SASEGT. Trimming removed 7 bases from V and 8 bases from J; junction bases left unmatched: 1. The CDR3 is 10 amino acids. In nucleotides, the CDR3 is TGTGCCAGCACAGGGGGAGAAGCTTTCTTT. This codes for CASTGGEAFF.

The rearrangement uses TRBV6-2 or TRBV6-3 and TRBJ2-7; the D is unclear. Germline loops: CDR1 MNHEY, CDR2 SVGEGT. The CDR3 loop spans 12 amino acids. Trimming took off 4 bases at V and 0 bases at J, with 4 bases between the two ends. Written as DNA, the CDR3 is TGTGCCAGCAGTTCCCTCTCCTACGAGCAGTACTTC. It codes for CASSSLSYEQYF.

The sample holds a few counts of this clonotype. The DNA for the CDR3 is TGCGCCAGCAGCCGAAATAGCGGGGGGGCCAAGGATACGCAGTATTTT. Translated, it gives CASSRNSGGAKDTQYF. The rearrangement joins TRBV4-1 to TRBJ2-3, with 11 bases identical to TRBD2. CDR1 and CDR2 (germline): MGHRA, YSYEKL. CDR3 size: 16 residues. After removal of 4 bases from V and 6 bases from J, the junction contained 9 bases not matched to a gene.

CDR3 nucleotide sequence: TGCGCCAGCAGCTTACCGGGACAGGGGGCGACTGGGGCCAACGTCCTGACTTTC. Protein: CASSLPGQGATGANVLTF. This chain links TRBV5-1 with TRBJ2-6; TRBD1 matches at 12 bases. The CDR3 is 18 residues long. Germline assignment: CDR1 SGHRS and CDR2 YFSETQ. Losses at the gene ends were 2 bases for V and 2 bases for J; bases not matched to a gene: 5.

The CDR3 sequence is CASSTSLTDTQYF. The CDR3 DNA is TGTGCCAGCTCAACCAGCCTCACAGATACGCAGTATTTT. V is TRBV18 and J is TRBJ2-3; no reliable D call. Germline V gene data show CDR1 as KGHSH and CDR2 as LQKENI. V was trimmed by 5 bases and J by 2 bases, leaving 8 bases between them. The CDR3 has 13 amino acids.

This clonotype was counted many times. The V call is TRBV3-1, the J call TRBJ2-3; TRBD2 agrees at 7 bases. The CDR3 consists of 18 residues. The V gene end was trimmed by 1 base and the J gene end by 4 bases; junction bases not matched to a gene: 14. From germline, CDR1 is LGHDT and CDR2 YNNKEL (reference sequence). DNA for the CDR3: TGTGCCAGCAGCCAAGTCGTCTTCGGCGGGAGATCCGCAGATACGCAGTATTTT. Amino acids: CASSQVVFGGRSADTQYF.

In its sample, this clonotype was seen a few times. This CDR3 is CASSFSAYNEQFF. For the CDR3, the DNA is TGTGCCAGCAGCTTTTCGGCGTACAATGAGCAGTTCTTC. V usage is TRBV7-6 and J usage is TRBJ2-1, with D unresolved. Deletions cut 3 bases from V and 4 bases from J, with 7 bases between. The CDR3 is 13 residues long. CDR1 SGHVS and CDR2 FNYEAQ come from the germline V gene.

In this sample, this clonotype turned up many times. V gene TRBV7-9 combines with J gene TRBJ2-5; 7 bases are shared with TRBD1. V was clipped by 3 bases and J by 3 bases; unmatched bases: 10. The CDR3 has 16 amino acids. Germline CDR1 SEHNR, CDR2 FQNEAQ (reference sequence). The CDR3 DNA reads TGTGCCAGCAGCTTGGGTACTGGACAGGCCGAAGAGACCCAGTACTTC. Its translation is CASSLGTGQAEETQYF.

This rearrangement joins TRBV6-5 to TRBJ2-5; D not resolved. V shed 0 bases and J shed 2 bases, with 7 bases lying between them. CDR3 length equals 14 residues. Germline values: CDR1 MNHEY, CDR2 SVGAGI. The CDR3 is CASSYSRLQETQYF. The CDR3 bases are TGTGCCAGCAGTTACTCCCGACTGCAAGAGACCCAGTACTTC.